The 10 T cell receptor beta chains in this list originate from one sample, sequenced in a study of beta chain features in type 1 diabetes. Expressed TCRB transcripts were sequenced after all isolated RNA was converted to cDNA. Here immunoSEQ multiplex PCR was the method, and the copy in TCRdb shows in-frame clones only, minus some. The table includes some 270,000 clones, around 7.8% detected once. The sample consisted of central memory CD4+ T cells from blood. The origin of the receptors is a woman under 30 in good health.

The chain recombines TRBV4-1 with TRBJ2-3; 9 bases are a match to TRBD1. The germline V gene has CDR1 MGHRA and CDR2 YSYEKL. CDR3 size: 16 residues. Germline trimming cut 0 bases from V and 6 bases from J; bases unmatched to any gene: 7. CDR3 sequence: CASSQERTGAGDTQYF. CDR3 nucleotide sequence: TGCGCCAGCAGCCAAGAGCGGACAGGGGCGGGCGATACGCAGTATTTT.

V gene TRBV19 combines with J gene TRBJ1-5, with unresolved D. This CDR3 has 16 amino acids. CDR1 is LNHDA and CDR2 is SQIVND in the germline V gene (reference sequence). The V end was cut by 6 bases, the J end by 4 bases, with 19 bases between. CDR3 region: CASSPRRAGSNQPQHF. The CDR3 coding sequence is TGTGCCAGTAGCCCCCGTCGTGCGGGTTCGAATCAGCCCCAGCATTTT.

The table lists this clone with a few counts. The J gene is TRBJ2-7, the V gene TRBV6-5; D possibly uses TRBD1 or TRBD2 (5 bases each). The V end was cut by 10 bases, the J end by 3 bases, with 10 bases between. This CDR3 spans 11 amino acids. The germline gives CDR1 MNHEY, CDR2 SVGAGI. CDR3 amino acids: CATGTLYEQYF. In nucleotides, the CDR3 is TGTGCCACCGGGACCCTCTACGAGCAGTACTTC.

Ten or more counts support this clone. The rearrangement uses TRBV7-9 and TRBJ2-7; 8 bases are a match to TRBD1. V was pared by 1 base and J by 5 bases, with 16 bases of the junction left unmatched. This CDR3 is 18 amino acids long. Germline CDR1 reads SEHNR; CDR2 reads FQNEAQ (reference sequence). The CDR3 reads CASSLGFTGDRGKDEQYF. CDR3 nucleotides: TGTGCCAGCAGCTTAGGCTTTACGGGTGACAGGGGAAAGGACGAGCAGTACTTC.

The genes are TRBV6-6 and TRBJ2-5; 7 nucleotides match TRBD1. V gave up 6 bases and J gave up 2 bases; unmatched junction bases: 3. The CDR3 extends over 13 amino acids. The V gene's germline CDR1 is MNHNY and CDR2 SVGAGI (reference sequence). The CDR3 DNA sequence: TGTGCCAGCAGGACAGGGAATCAAGAGACCCAGTACTTC. Amino acid sequence: CASRTGNQETQYF.

This clone has just a few counts. This chain connects TRBV9 to TRBJ2-5; D is perhaps TRBD2 (6 bases). Per the germline V gene, CDR1 is SGDLS and CDR2 is YYNGEE. The V and J ends lost 4 bases and 5 bases respectively, with 12 bases between them. CDR3 length equals 13 residues. In DNA, the CDR3 is TGTGCCAGCAGCTTCAGCAGCGGGGAGACCCAGTACTTC. Translated, it gives CASSFSSGETQYF.

This clone has just a few counts. This chain uses TRBV5-4 with TRBJ1-1, with 9 bases lining up with TRBD1. There are 15 residues in the CDR3. Germline V CDR1 and CDR2: SGHNT, YYREEE (reference sequence). Germline trimming cut 0 bases from V and 7 bases from J; bases unmatched to any gene: 7. The CDR3 DNA sequence: TGTGCCAGCAGCTTGGGGGGGACAGGGATTGGTGAAGCTTTCTTT. The encoded protein is CASSLGGTGIGEAFF.

This sequence joins TRBV30 and TRBJ1-5; the D is unclear. Trimming cost V 5 bases and J 3 bases, with 11 bases left between them. The germline V gene has CDR1 GTSNPN and CDR2 SVGIG (reference sequence). This CDR3 is built from 13 residues. The CDR3 region has the DNA TGTGCCTGGGAAAAGAATAACAATCAGCCCCAGCATTTT. Its translation is CAWEKNNNQPQHF.

This clone was seen a handful of times. The chain joins TRBV18 to TRBJ1-5, with D uncertain. The CDR3 is 14 amino acids. V gave up 4 bases and J gave up 0 bases, with 7 bases separating them. From germline, CDR1 is KGHSH and CDR2 LQKENI. CDR3 residues: CASSLQYSNQPQHF. In DNA, the CDR3 is TGTGCCAGCTCACTTCAGTATAGCAATCAGCCCCAGCATTTT.

This clone was counted only a few times. The rearrangement joins TRBV7-6 to TRBJ1-4; D gene unclear. Trimming took off 3 bases at V and 0 bases at J, with 14 bases between the two ends. The CDR3 runs 17 residues. The germline CDR1 and CDR2 sequences are SGHVS and FNYEAQ. CDR3 DNA: TGTGCCAGCAGCTTTTCTGACGGCGGGGCAACTAATGAAAAACTGTTTTTT. Residues: CASSFSDGGATNEKLFF.